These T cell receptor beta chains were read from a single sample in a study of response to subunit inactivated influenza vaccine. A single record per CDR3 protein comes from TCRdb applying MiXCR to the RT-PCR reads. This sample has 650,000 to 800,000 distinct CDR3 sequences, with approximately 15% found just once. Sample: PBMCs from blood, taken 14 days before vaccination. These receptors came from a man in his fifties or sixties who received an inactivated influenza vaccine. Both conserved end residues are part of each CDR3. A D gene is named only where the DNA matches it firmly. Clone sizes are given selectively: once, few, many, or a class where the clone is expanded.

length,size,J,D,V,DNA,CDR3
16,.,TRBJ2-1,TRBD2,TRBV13,TGTGCCAGCAGCCAAGCGGGAGGGCAAGCACACAATGAGCAGTTCTTC,CASSQAGGQAHNEQFF
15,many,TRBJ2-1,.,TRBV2,TGTGCCAGCAGTATTAGCGGATTCTCCTACAATGAGCAGTTCTTC,CASSISGFSYNEQFF
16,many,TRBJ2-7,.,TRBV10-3,TGTGCCATCAGTGACCCCGTGGGACGGGACCGCTACGAGCAGTACTTC,CAISDPVGRDRYEQYF
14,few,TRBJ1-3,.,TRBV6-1,TGTGCCAGCGGGCGGAATCTCCCTGGAAACACCATATATTTT,CASGRNLPGNTIYF
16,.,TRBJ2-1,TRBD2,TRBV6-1,TGTGCCAGCAGCCCTTACAGCGGGGGTTCCTACAATGAGCAGTTCTTC,CASSPYSGGSYNEQFF
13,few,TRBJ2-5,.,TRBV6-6,TGTGCCAGCAGTTCCCGTTTAGCTGGGACCCAGTACTTC,CASSSRLAGTQYF
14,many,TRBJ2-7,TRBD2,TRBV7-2,TGTGCCAGCAGCTTCGAGCGGGACCGGTACGAGCAGTACTTC,CASSFERDRYEQYF
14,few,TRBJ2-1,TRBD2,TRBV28,TGTGCCAGCACTCCGGGGGGGCCCCACAATGAGCAGTTCTTC,CASTPGGPHNEQFF
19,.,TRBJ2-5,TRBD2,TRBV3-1,TGTGCCAGCAGCCAAGATCCGCCTAGCGGGGGCGAAGTACAAGAGACCCAGTACTTC,CASSQDPPSGGEVQETQYF
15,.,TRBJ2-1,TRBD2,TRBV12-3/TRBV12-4,TGTGCCAGCAGTCTCGGACTAGCGGGTACGAGCGAGCAGTTCTTC,CASSLGLAGTSEQFF
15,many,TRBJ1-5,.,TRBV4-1,TGCGCCAGCAGCCCAGGGTTTTATAGCAATCAGCCCCAGCATTTT,CASSPGFYSNQPQHF
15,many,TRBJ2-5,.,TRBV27,TGTGCCAGCAGTCCCCCCGGGACCCTAATTGGGGTCCAGTACTTC,CASSPPGTLIGVQYF
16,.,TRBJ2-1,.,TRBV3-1,TGTGCCAGCAGCCAAGGACTTCTCTCTCCCTACAATGAGCAGTTCTTC,CASSQGLLSPYNEQFF
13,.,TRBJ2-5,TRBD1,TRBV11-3,TGTGCCAGCAGCTTAGACCCAGGGGGTCCACAGTACTTC,CASSLDPGGPQYF
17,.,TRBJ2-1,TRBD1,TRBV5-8,TGTGCCAGCGTTGGGGGACAGTTATACTCGTCCTACAATGAGCAGTTCTTC,CASVGGQLYSSYNEQFF
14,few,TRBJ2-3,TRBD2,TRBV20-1,TGCAGTGCTAGGATTTCTAGCGGTGTAGATACGCAGTATTTT,CSARISSGVDTQYF
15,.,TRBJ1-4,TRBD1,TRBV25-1,TGTGCCAGCAGTGAATCACCAGGGGGAAATGAAAAACTGTTTTTT,CASSESPGGNEKLFF
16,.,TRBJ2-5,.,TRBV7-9,TGTGCCAGCAGCTTAGCAAGCGGACGAACTAAAGAGACCCAGTACTTC,CASSLASGRTKETQYF
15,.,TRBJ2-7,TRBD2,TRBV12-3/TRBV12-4,TGTGCCAGCAGTTTAGTAGCGGGGGGTATCCACGAGCAGTACTTC,CASSLVAGGIHEQYF
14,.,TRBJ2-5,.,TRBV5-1,TGCGCCAGCAGCAACTGGGACATCCAAGAGACCCAGTACTTC,CASSNWDIQETQYF
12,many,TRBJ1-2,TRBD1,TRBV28,TGTGCCAGCAGTTTATCATTAGGGGGCCCCACCTTC,CASSLSLGGPTF
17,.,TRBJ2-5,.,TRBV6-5,TGTGCCAGCAGTTACTCTGGGCGCGGGGGCGGTCGAGAGACCCAGTACTTC,CASSYSGRGGGRETQYF
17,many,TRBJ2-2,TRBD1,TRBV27,TGTGCCAGCAGCCCCTTCCCGGGACAGATTCACACCGGGGAGCTGTTTTTT,CASSPFPGQIHTGELFF
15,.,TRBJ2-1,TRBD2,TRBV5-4,TGTGCCAGCAGCTTGTCGGGAGGAGTTACCAATGAGCAGTTCTTC,CASSLSGGVTNEQFF
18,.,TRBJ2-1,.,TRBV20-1,TGCAGTGCTAGAGATCGCGGTAGCCTCGTAGGCTCCTACAATGAGCAGTTCTTC,CSARDRGSLVGSYNEQFF
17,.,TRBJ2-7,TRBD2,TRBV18,TGTGCCAGCTCTCCAGTCAGCTCCCTAGCGGGAGTGTGCGAGCAGTACTTC,CASSPVSSLAGVCEQYF
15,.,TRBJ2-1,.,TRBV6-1,TGTGCCAGCAGTAAAACCACAAGCTCCTACAATGAGCAGTTCTTC,CASSKTTSSYNEQFF
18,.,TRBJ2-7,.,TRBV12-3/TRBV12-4,TGTGCCAGCAGTTTAGGGACAGCCCTTTTTGGGACCTCTGGCGAGCAGTACTTC,CASSLGTALFGTSGEQYF
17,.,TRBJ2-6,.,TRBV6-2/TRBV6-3,TGTGCCAGCTCCATAGAGCCAGGGTCCTCTGGGGCCAACGTCCTGACTTTC,CASSIEPGSSGANVLTF
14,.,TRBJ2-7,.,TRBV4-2,TGTGCCAGCAGCCAGGGCGGACTGGTTGACGAGCAGTACTTC,CASSQGGLVDEQYF
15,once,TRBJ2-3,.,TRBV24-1,TGTGCCACCAGTGATCCTCGGGGGGCCGGGAATACGCAGTATTTT,CATSDPRGAGNTQYF
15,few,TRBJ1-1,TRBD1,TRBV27,TGTGCCAGCAGTTCCTGGACAGGACTGAACACTGAAGCTTTCTTT,CASSSWTGLNTEAFF
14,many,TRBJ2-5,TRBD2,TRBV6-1,TGTGCCAGCAGCCGGGACTATACAGAAGAGACCCAGTACTTC,CASSRDYTEETQYF
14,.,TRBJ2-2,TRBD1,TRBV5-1,TGCGCCAGCACCGGGACAGTTAACACCGGGGAGCTGTTTTTT,CASTGTVNTGELFF
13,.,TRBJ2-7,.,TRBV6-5,TGTGCCAGCAGTTACCGTTGGGGGTACGAGCAGTACTTC,CASSYRWGYEQYF
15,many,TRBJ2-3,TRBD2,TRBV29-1,TGCAGCGTTAATCCAGCGGGAGGGGGCACAGATACGCAGTATTTT,CSVNPAGGGTDTQYF
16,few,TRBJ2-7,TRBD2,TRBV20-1,TGCAGTGCTAGAGAGACTAGAAGCGGGAGTGGCTACGAGCAGTACTTC,CSARETRSGSGYEQYF
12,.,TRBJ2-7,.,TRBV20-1,TGCAGTGCACTACAGGACTACTACGAGCAGTACTTC,CSALQDYYEQYF
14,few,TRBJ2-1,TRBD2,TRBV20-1,TGCAGTGCTAGAGATCTTGGTAGCGGGAGGGAGCAGTTCTTC,CSARDLGSGREQFF
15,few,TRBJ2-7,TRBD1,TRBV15,TGTGCCACCAGCGGATCGCCGGGACAGATTTACGAGCAGTACTTC,CATSGSPGQIYEQYF
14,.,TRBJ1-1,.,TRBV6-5,TGTGCCAGCATTAACAGGGACATCCCCGCTGAAGCTTTCTTT,CASINRDIPAEAFF
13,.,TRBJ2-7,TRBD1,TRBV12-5,TGTGCTAGTGGTCCTGGACAGGGCTACGAGCAGTACTTC,CASGPGQGYEQYF
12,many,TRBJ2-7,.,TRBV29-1,TGCAGCGTTGGCGGGAATCTGGGCGAGCAGTACTTC,CSVGGNLGEQYF
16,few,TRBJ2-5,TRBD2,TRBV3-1,TGTGCCAGCAGTCGACCTCGTATAGCGGGAGAAGAGACCCAGTACTTC,CASSRPRIAGEETQYF
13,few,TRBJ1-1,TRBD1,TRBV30,TGTGCCTGGACCGCACTCCGGGACAGAGAAGCTTTCTTT,CAWTALRDREAFF
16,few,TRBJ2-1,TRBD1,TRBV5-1,TGCGCCAGCAGCCCCTGGACAGGGAACTCCTACAATGAGCAGTTCTTC,CASSPWTGNSYNEQFF
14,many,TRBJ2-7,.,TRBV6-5,TGTGCCAGCATGGTACGGGCTAGCTCCTACGAGCAGTACTTC,CASMVRASSYEQYF
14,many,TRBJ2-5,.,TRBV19,TGTGCCAGTAGTGTAGACCATGCCCAAGAGACCCAGTACTTC,CASSVDHAQETQYF
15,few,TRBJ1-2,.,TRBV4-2,TGTGCCAGCAGCCAAGAAAGGCTGACTAACTATGGCTACACCTTC,CASSQERLTNYGYTF
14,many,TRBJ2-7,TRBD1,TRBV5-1,TGCGCCAGCAGTCTCGACAGGGCCTCCTACGAGCAGTACTTC,CASSLDRASYEQYF
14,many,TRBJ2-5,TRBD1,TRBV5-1,TGCGCCAGCAGTGGGGGACAGGGCCAAGAGACCCAGTACTTC,CASSGGQGQETQYF
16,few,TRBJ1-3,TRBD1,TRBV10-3,TGTGCCATCAGGAGCCGGGACAGCTTCTCTGGAAACACCATATATTTT,CAIRSRDSFSGNTIYF
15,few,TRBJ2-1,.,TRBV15,TGTGCCACCAGCAGAGATAGGGCGTCTGGGAATGAGCAGTTCTTC,CATSRDRASGNEQFF
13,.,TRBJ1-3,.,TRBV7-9,TGTGCCGGGAGGGGAAGCTCTGGAAACACCATATATTTT,CAGRGSSGNTIYF